The entry below describes one T cell receptor (beta chain). As yet, its antigen is unknown. These data belong to a study of graft-versus-host responses after intestinal transplantation. Study-wide background: Recipients uniformly received anti-thymocyte globulin induction, followed by tacrolimus and steroids for about 3 years. Study observations and caveats: Some GvH clones appeared in ileal mucosa or blood before recipient bone marrow.

The repertoire was sequenced with immunoSEQ multiplex PCR; TCRdb's copy has only in-frame clones and lacks some. Of about 70,000 clones in the sample, 90% to 95% are singletons; the top ten hold around 0.53%. This TCR came from a human donor who received an intestinal transplant. The sequenced sample was unstimulated CD8+ T cells sorted from spleen or lymph node cells, obtained before intestinal transplant.

The CDR3 coding sequence is TGTGCCAGCAGTACACTAGCGGGAGGGCTCTTAGGCTACGAGCAGTACTTC. This encodes CASSTLAGGLLGYEQYF. The chain has TRBV28 and TRBJ2-7, with 13 bases matching TRBD2. The J segment lost 3 bases and the V segment lost 5 bases, leaving 10 bases of the junction unmatched. This CDR3 comprises 17 residues. In germline, CDR1 is MDHEN, CDR2 SYDVKM.